Given below is one T cell receptor beta chain in context. Its antigen is as yet unknown. Time point specified: blood 2 weeks post-SBRT. The treatment: 15 Gy SBRT to primary tumor, nephrectomy 4 weeks later. After SBRT, blood was collected at 2 and 4 weeks, plus baseline. This renal cell carcinoma was of the clear cell type. The data belong to a study of radiation and T cells in renal cell carcinoma. On the study more broadly: Nephrectomy followed 15 Gy stereotactic body radiation by 4 weeks.

Germline CDR1 reads MNHNS; CDR2 reads SASEGT. The CDR3 covers 16 residues. The J segment lost 2 bases and the V segment lost 4 bases, leaving 5 bases of the junction unmatched. Whole-study findings and limits: From baseline, blood top tumor clonotypes peaked at 2 weeks post-radiation.

This table comes from immunoSEQ multiplex PCR, and its TCRdb copy is limited to in-frame clones, with some not included. The data hold about 130,000 clones, with more than 75% observed a single time. This sequence originates from a woman in her 70s with renal cell carcinoma. The sample consisted of blood, taken from a patient whose treatment included radiotherapy and nephrectomy. This chain connects TRBV6-1 to TRBJ2-5; 12 positions agree with TRBD2. The chain's CDR3 is CASSARLAGVQETQYF. The CDR3 coding sequence is TGTGCCAGCAGTGCCAGACTAGCGGGGGTACAAGAGACCCAGTACTTC.